Sequencing of this T cell receptor (beta chain) was carried out in a study of T cell clonotyping in hematopoietic cell transplantation. Study-wide findings and caveats: No sorting was done, leaving CD4 and CD8 contributions mixed.

Data came from immunoSEQ multiplex PCR; TCRdb stores just in-frame clones and leaves some out. The repertoire holds about 16,000 clones, with 85% to 90% as singletons. Remarks on this clone: Its target is not known.

Source material: peripheral blood mononuclear cells. The receptor was derived from a man aged 50 or older in good health. Some clones in this sample may be carry-over from other donors' samples.

The CDR3 DNA sequence: TGTGCCAGCAGTCCCTCTAGCGGGGGGATCACAGATACGCAGTATTTT. This gives the protein CASSPSSGGITDTQYF. The chain employs TRBV14 and TRBJ2-3; 11 positions agree with TRBD2. V gave up 6 bases and J gave up 2 bases; unmatched junction bases: 7. CDR3 length: 16 residues. The germline V gene has CDR1 SGHDN and CDR2 FVKESK.